A single sample is the source of the 28 T cell receptor beta chains below, sequenced in a study of blood T cell repertoires in COVID-19. TCRdb's table, derived via immunoSEQ multiplex PCR, lists solely in-frame clones and lacks some. The table shows about 370,000 clones, with approximately 92% occurring only once. Sequencing was performed on PBMCs or T cells enriched from blood (not recorded which). The receptors stem from a man aged 18 to 29 who had recovered from COVID-19.

V gene TRBV24-1 combines with J gene TRBJ2-1, with a weak D call TRBD2 (5 bases). Trimming removed 0 bases from V and 4 bases from J, with 6 bases in between. The CDR3 spans 14 residues. The germline gives CDR1 KGHDR, CDR2 SFDVKD. As DNA, the CDR3 is TGTGCCACCAGTGATTTGGGCGGGTACAATGAGCAGTTCTTC. It specifies CATSDLGGYNEQFF.

The chain is built from TRBV5-6 and TRBJ1-2; D is perhaps TRBD1 (5 bases). Germline assignment: CDR1 SGHDT and CDR2 YYEEEE. The CDR3 has 16 amino acids. The V end was cut by 1 base, the J end by 4 bases, with 17 bases between. This CDR3 is CASSLLAGPTLYGYTF. In DNA form, the CDR3 reads TGTGCCAGCAGCTTGTTGGCAGGGCCGACTCTCTATGGCTACACCTTC.

Regarding this clone: This specimen includes other DNA sequences encoding the same CDR3. The V call is TRBV4-3, the J call TRBJ1-2, with D possibly TRBD1 on 5 matching bases. Germline assignment: CDR1 LGHNA and CDR2 YSLEER. V dropped 0 bases and J dropped 0 bases, with 5 bases sitting between them. This CDR3 is built from 14 residues. CDR3 protein: CASSQDRANYGYTF. The CDR3 nucleotides are TGCGCCAGCAGCCAAGACAGGGCTAACTATGGCTACACCTTC.

The chain has TRBV19 and TRBJ2-1, with D perhaps TRBD1 (6 bases). Germline CDR1 is LNHDA and CDR2 is SQIVND (reference sequence). This CDR3 has 19 residues. V lost 8 bases and J lost 0, with 26 bases in between. The DNA of the CDR3 is TGTGCCAGTGACCCTAGGGGGTGGGGAAGAGAGGTCTCCTACAATGAGCAGTTCTTC. This codes for CASDPRGWGREVSYNEQFF.

This sequence joins TRBV20-1 and TRBJ1-5; a weak D match, TRBD1 (5 bases). V was pared by 8 bases and J by 15 bases, with 20 bases between. CDR1 DFQATT and CDR2 SNEGSKA come from the germline V gene (reference sequence). The CDR3 has 11 amino acids. In DNA, the CDR3 is TGCAGTCCTATGGAAGGAGGGGTTCCGCATTTT. Protein sequence: CSPMEGGVPHF.

Comments on this clone: Because it lacks the conserved phenylalanine or tryptophan at the end, this CDR3 is likely a read error. The limits of the CDR3 on the DNA are not certain, so only TCRdb's listed CDR3 is given. The chain carries TRBV6-9 and TRBJ1-2; the table gives TRBD1 as D, unverified against the DNA. The CDR3 spans 17 residues, counting both ends. Germline V gene lookup returns CDR1 MNHGY and CDR2 SVAAGI. Here the CDR3 reads CASSYSIWARPRGEEAC.

The chain combines TRBV6-2 or TRBV6-3 with TRBJ1-5, with D maybe TRBD1 (5 bases). Germline V gene data show CDR1 as MNHEY and CDR2 as SVGEGT. Trimming pared 2 bases from V and 7 bases from J, leaving 15 bases between. The CDR3 covers 15 residues. CDR3 in DNA: TGTGCCAGCAGTTACGGAGGGGAGGGGCGGCAGCCCCAGCATTTT. This codes for CASSYGGEGRQPQHF.

The V and J genes are TRBV11-2 and TRBJ2-1, with 9 bases fitting TRBD1. The germline V gene encodes CDR1 SGHAT and CDR2 FQNNGV. This CDR3 region has 19 residues. V trimming: 4 bases; J trimming: 7 bases; junction bases outside the gene matches: 20. CDR3 nucleotide sequence: TGTGCCAGCAGCTCCTGGCGTGCCCTCACAGGGGGCGCGGAAAATGAGCAGTTCTTC. Amino acids: CASSSWRALTGGAENEQFF.

This clone has more than one count but fewer than ten. This chain links TRBV12-3 or TRBV12-4 with TRBJ1-1; 7 positions match TRBD1. The CDR3 length is 12 residues. V gave up 4 bases and J gave up 8 bases; unmatched junction bases: 4. CDR3 coding DNA: TGTGCCAGCAGTTCTGGGACAGTCGAAGCTTTCTTT. Its translation: CASSSGTVEAFF.

This clone occurred a few times. This sequence joins TRBV4-1 and TRBJ2-7, with 10 positions matching TRBD2. Trimming cost V 4 bases and J 4 bases; bases outside gene matches: 16. The CDR3 contains 18 residues. In germline, CDR1 is MGHRA, CDR2 YSYEKL. CDR3 DNA: TGCGCCAGCAGCCGGAATACAGGGCTAGCGGGAGTTCTTTACGAGCAGTACTTC. This gives the protein CASSRNTGLAGVLYEQYF.

The chain uses TRBV27 and TRBJ2-3, with D possibly matching TRBD2 (5 bases). The V gene lost 3 bases and the J gene lost 0 bases, with 10 bases spanning the gap. The germline V gene has CDR1 MNHEY and CDR2 SMNVEV (reference sequence). CDR3 size: 15 residues. CDR3 protein: CASSFETGSTDTQYF. The DNA of the CDR3 is TGTGCCAGCAGTTTCGAGACGGGGAGCACAGATACGCAGTATTTT.

The chain combines TRBV7-8 with TRBJ2-2, with D uncertain. V gave up 2 bases and J gave up 6 bases, with 4 bases separating them. Germline CDR1 SGHVS, CDR2 FQNEAQ. The CDR3 has 12 amino acids. Here the CDR3 reads CASSLSAGELFF. CDR3 bases: TGTGCCAGCAGCTTATCGGCCGGGGAGCTGTTTTTT.

This chain links TRBV30 with TRBJ1-3, with D possibly TRBD1 on 6 matching bases. Trimming removed 4 bases at V and 4 bases at J, with 14 bases between. Per germline, CDR1 GTSNPN and CDR2 SVGIG (reference sequence). The CDR3 contains 14 residues. In DNA form, the CDR3 reads TGTGCCTGGACCCAAGGGGGTATCGGAAACACCATATATTTT. Its translation: CAWTQGGIGNTIYF.

The genes are TRBV9 and TRBJ1-4; the match to TRBD1 covers 7 bases. The V gene end was trimmed by 3 bases and the J gene end by 1 base; junction bases not matched to a gene: 21. Germline assignment: CDR1 SGDLS and CDR2 YYNGEE. The CDR3 runs 21 residues. For the CDR3, the DNA is TGTGCCAGCAGCGCCGACCTTTATGGAGGGGGCCGCAAGGGAACTAATGAAAAACTGTTTTTT. The encoded protein is CASSADLYGGGRKGTNEKLFF.

The chain has TRBV5-1 and TRBJ1-1; TRBD1 matches 10 bases. V was clipped by 4 bases and J by 11 bases; unmatched bases: 11. Germline CDR1 reads SGHRS; CDR2 reads YFSETQ. This CDR3 has 14 residues. DNA of the CDR3: TGCGCCAGCAGCACTCGCGGGGCGGACAGGGGGGCTTTCTTT. It is translated as CASSTRGADRGAFF.

V usage is TRBV7-9 and J usage is TRBJ2-3, with TRBD2 matching over 9 bases. CDR1 SEHNR and CDR2 FQNEAQ come from the germline V gene (reference sequence). V lost 8 bases and J lost 14; bases outside the gene matches: 8. The CDR3 covers 11 residues. Here the CDR3 DNA reads TGTGCCAGCGCGGGAGGGGATAGGAGGTATTTT. Translation gives CASAGGDRRYF.

The chain recombines TRBV24-1 with TRBJ2-2, with TRBD2 matching over 9 bases. The CDR3 runs to 16 residues. V trimming: 3 bases; J trimming: 4 bases; junction bases outside the gene matches: 5. Germline CDR1 reads KGHDR; CDR2 reads SFDVKD. The CDR3 loop reads CATSDGGRALTGELFF. CDR3 DNA: TGTGCCACCAGTGATGGCGGGAGGGCCCTCACCGGGGAGCTGTTTTTT.

J is TRBJ2-1 and V is TRBV18; TRBD2 matches at 15 bases. Losses at the gene ends were 5 bases for V and 5 bases for J; bases not matched to a gene: 16. Looked up from germline, CDR1 is KGHSH and CDR2 is LQKENI. This CDR3 comprises 20 residues. The CDR3 region is CASSSRPGLAGGSPDNEQFF. The CDR3 region has the DNA TGTGCCAGCTCATCGAGACCGGGACTAGCGGGAGGAAGTCCGGACAATGAGCAGTTCTTC.

The chain has TRBV27 and TRBJ2-2, with 7 bases that match TRBD1. Germline CDR1 MNHEY, CDR2 SMNVEV (reference sequence). The CDR3 loop spans 15 amino acids. The junction had 9 bases not matched to a gene; V was cut back by 6 bases and J by 5 bases. CDR3 protein: CASRPDRVGTGELFF. DNA of the CDR3: TGTGCCAGCAGACCAGACAGGGTGGGAACCGGGGAGCTGTTTTTT.

V usage is TRBV5-6 and J usage is TRBJ2-1; D is possibly TRBD2 (6 bases). With 4 bases removed from V and 6 bases from J, the gap between germline ends came to 20 bases. This CDR3 has 16 amino acids. Germline V gene sequence: CDR1 SGHDT, CDR2 YYEEEE. The CDR3 bases are TGTGCCAGCAGCCTTACCGGGACTTCATGGGTCAATGAGCAGTTCTTC. This encodes CASSLTGTSWVNEQFF.

V gene TRBV28 combines with J gene TRBJ2-7; 11 bases fit TRBD1. The trim removed 7 bases at V and 6 bases at J, leaving 11 bases unmatched. CDR1 and CDR2 (germline): MDHEN, SYDVKM. The CDR3 contains 15 residues. The CDR3 bases are TGTGCCAGCACCGTTACCGGGACAGGGGGTGGCGAGCAGTACTTC. Amino acid sequence: CASTVTGTGGGEQYF.

The V and J genes are TRBV7-2 and TRBJ1-1, with TRBD1 matching over 7 bases. The J segment lost 3 bases and the V segment lost 5 bases, leaving 6 bases of the junction unmatched. CDR3 length: 14 amino acids. Germline CDR1 reads SGHTA; CDR2 reads FQGNSA. The DNA for the CDR3 is TGTGCCAGCAGCAAGGGACAGACGTACACTGAAGCTTTCTTT. Encoded protein: CASSKGQTYTEAFF. Together with reference TRBV7-2 and TRBJ1-1, the CDR3 gives the full variable domain: GAGVSQSPSNKVTEKGKDVELRCDPISGHTALYWYRQSLGQGLEFLIYFQGNSAPDKSGLPSDRFSAERTGGSVSTLTIQRTQQEDSAVYLCASSKGQTYTEAFFGQGTRLTVV.

The chain recombines TRBV5-1 with TRBJ1-1; D ambiguous. Germline CDR1 SGHRS, CDR2 YFSETQ. V was clipped by 0 bases and J by 0 bases, with 12 bases between them. This CDR3 contains 16 residues. CDR3: CASSLDIVTVNTEAFF. Written as DNA, the CDR3 is TGCGCCAGCAGCTTGGACATTGTAACCGTGAACACTGAAGCTTTCTTT.

V is TRBV7-9 and J is TRBJ2-1, with 13 bases identical to TRBD2. Germline V lookup: CDR1 SEHNR, CDR2 FQNEAQ (reference sequence). CDR3 length: 19 residues. With V trimmed by 1 base and J by 3 bases, 9 bases remained unmatched. For the CDR3, the DNA is TGTGCCAGCAGCTTAGTGACACTAGCGGGGGGGCGTTTCTACAATGAGCAGTTCTTC. Amino acid sequence: CASSLVTLAGGRFYNEQFF.

V gene TRBV20-1 combines with J gene TRBJ1-2; D not certain. Germline CDR1 reads DFQATT; CDR2 reads SNEGSKA (reference sequence). Trimming removed 5 bases from V and 8 bases from J, with 12 bases in between. The CDR3 consists of 11 residues. CDR3 sequence (DNA): TGCAGTGCTCCCGGTCGGGAGGGCTACACCTTC. As protein: CSAPGREGYTF.

V usage is TRBV6-5 and J usage is TRBJ2-3; TRBD2 matches 8 bases. The CDR3 sequence is 15 residues long. Trimming removed 4 bases from V and 6 bases from J; junction bases left unmatched: 9. Germline V lookup: CDR1 MNHEY, CDR2 SVGAGI. The CDR3, as DNA: TGTGCCAGCAGTTCTCCGGGGGGGGCTGGGGATACGCAGTATTTT. Translated, it gives CASSSPGGAGDTQYF.

The chain links TRBV7-3 to TRBJ1-6; D might be TRBD1 (5 bases). Germline-derived CDR1 and CDR2 are SGHTA and FQGTGA. The CDR3 runs to 14 residues. Deletions cut 1 base from V and 7 bases from J, with 8 bases between. The DNA of the CDR3 is TGTGCCAGCAGCTTAAGACAGTCAAATTCACCCCTCCACTTT. Its translation: CASSLRQSNSPLHF.

This clone has a single count. This chain links TRBV4-3 with TRBJ1-2; 9 nucleotides match TRBD1. CDR1 is LGHNA, CDR2 YSLEER, per germline. CDR3 size: 16 residues. With 0 bases clipped from V and 4 bases from J, the junction kept 6 bases outside the gene matches. This CDR3 reads CASSQDLGQGFYGYTF. The CDR3 DNA follows: TGCGCCAGCAGCCAAGATTTGGGACAGGGTTTCTATGGCTACACCTTC.